This is a list of T cell receptor beta chains from one sample in a study of regulatory T cells in long-lasting Graves disease. From the multiplex PCR reads, TCRdb called clonotypes with MiXCR, one entry per CDR3 protein. The sample lists more than 650,000 distinct CDR3 sequences; about 32% were seen once. Sample: peripheral blood mononuclear cells (PBMCs), taken when the disease was refractory, from a patient treated with antithyroid drugs. The receptors derive from a female donor with Graves disease. The CDR3 runs from the conserved cysteine through the conserved F or W. A D gene is named only where the DNA matches it firmly. A clone size is listed for some rows: how often the clone was seen (once, few, many), or a class if it is expanded.

CDR3nt,CDR3aa,abundance,v_gene,d_gene,j_gene
TGTGCCACCAGAGCTGACAGGACGTACCAAGAGACCCAGTACTTC,CATRADRTYQETQYF,NA,TRBV15,NA,TRBJ2-5
TGTGCCAGCAGCCCCGGACTAGCGGGCGGCAATGAGCAGTTCTTC,CASSPGLAGGNEQFF,few,TRBV7-9,TRBD2,TRBJ2-1
TGTGCCAGCAGCATTAGCGGGAGTAGCGCCTACGAGCAGTACTTC,CASSISGSSAYEQYF,NA,TRBV9,TRBD2,TRBJ2-7
TGCAGTGTATACACAAACAATGAGCAGTTCTTC,CSVYTNNEQFF,NA,TRBV20-1,NA,TRBJ2-1
TGTGCCAGCAGTGAACCCAAAGTCGGACAGGCGTATGGCTACACCTTC,CASSEPKVGQAYGYTF,few,TRBV25-1,TRBD1,TRBJ1-2
TGTGCCAGCAGTGAAGGGACAGACACTGAAGCTTTCTTT,CASSEGTDTEAFF,few,TRBV6-1,NA,TRBJ1-1
TGCAGCGGGGGAGGGGCAGAGACCCAGTACTTC,CSGGGAETQYF,NA,TRBV29-1,TRBD2,TRBJ2-5
TGTGCCAGCAGCCCATCCGGACTAGCGGCACGCAATGAGCAGTTCTTC,CASSPSGLAARNEQFF,once,TRBV7-9,TRBD2,TRBJ2-1
TGTGCCAGCAGCCCGGGACAGGGTAGGGAGACCCAGTACTTC,CASSPGQGRETQYF,many,TRBV11-2,TRBD1,TRBJ2-5
TGTGCCAGCAGTGACTCTCCCTGGGAGACCCAGTACTTC,CASSDSPWETQYF,many,TRBV2,NA,TRBJ2-5
TGTGCCAGCAGCGTCGACGGGAACACTGAAGCTTTCTTT,CASSVDGNTEAFF,many,TRBV7-3,NA,TRBJ1-1
TGCGCCAGCAGCTTGGGTGGAGGGAAAGCTTTCTTT,CASSLGGGKAFF,few,TRBV5-1,NA,TRBJ1-1
TGTGCCAGCAGTGAATCTGGCAGAAAGGGTAATCAGCCCCAGCATTTT,CASSESGRKGNQPQHF,few,TRBV25-1,NA,TRBJ1-5
TGTGCCATCAGTGAGTCAGGAGGGGCCCTGAATCAGCCCCAGCATTTT,CAISESGGALNQPQHF,NA,TRBV10-3,NA,TRBJ1-5
TGTGCCAGCAGCTTAGATTTGGGACAGTTCACTTATGGCTACACCTTC,CASSLDLGQFTYGYTF,few,TRBV11-2,TRBD1,TRBJ1-2
TGTGCCAGCAGTCTCTCTACAGGGAGCTACACCTTC,CASSLSTGSYTF,many,TRBV28,NA,TRBJ1-2
TGTGCCAGCAGTGAAAGGCGCGGGGCGTTCCAAGCCAAAAACATTCAGTACTTC,CASSERRGAFQAKNIQYF,NA,TRBV6-2/TRBV6-3,NA,TRBJ2-4
TGTGCCAGCAGTTCGACAGGGAAGAACACTGAAGCTTTCTTT,CASSSTGKNTEAFF,many,TRBV12-3/TRBV12-4,TRBD1,TRBJ1-1
TGTGCCAGCAGCTTAGGTCTAGCGGGAGGAGCGGAGACCCAGTACTTC,CASSLGLAGGAETQYF,NA,TRBV11-2,TRBD2,TRBJ2-5
TGTGCCAGCAGCTTAGGGGGGCCCTACACTGAAGCTTTCTTT,CASSLGGPYTEAFF,few,TRBV13,NA,TRBJ1-1
TGTGCCACCGGACATCTGGGTGATTCACCCCTCCACTTT,CATGHLGDSPLHF,few,TRBV6-2/TRBV6-3,NA,TRBJ1-6
TGTGCCAGCAGCCCATGGACAGGAGCGGAGGAGCAGTACTTC,CASSPWTGAEEQYF,NA,TRBV9,TRBD1,TRBJ2-7
TGTGCCAGCAGCTCGGGACTCTTGAGGCAGTTCTTC,CASSSGLLRQFF,NA,TRBV7-9,NA,TRBJ2-1
TGTGCCAGTAGTGACAGGGGGCGCCACGACGAGCAGTACTTC,CASSDRGRHDEQYF,NA,TRBV19,TRBD1,TRBJ2-7
TGCAGTGCCTACTCAACCGGGACGATCGACAATGAGCAGTTCTTC,CSAYSTGTIDNEQFF,NA,TRBV20-1,NA,TRBJ2-1
TGTGCCAGCAGCCAAAGACTAGGACAGACTAACTATGGCTACACCTTC,CASSQRLGQTNYGYTF,many,TRBV3-1,NA,TRBJ1-2
TGTGCCAGCAGCCATGACCGCACCGGGGAAGCTGAAGCTTTCTTT,CASSHDRTGEAEAFF,few,TRBV11-2,NA,TRBJ1-1
TGTGCCAGCAGTTACGACAGAGAGACCCAGTACTTC,CASSYDRETQYF,NA,TRBV6-5,NA,TRBJ2-5
TGTGCCAGCAGTTCCCGGGACAGCCCTAATCAGCCCCAGCATTTT,CASSSRDSPNQPQHF,many,TRBV6-5,TRBD1,TRBJ1-5
TGCGCCAGCAGCTTTGCAGGGTGGGGGACTAATGAAAAGCTGTTTTTT,CASSFAGWGTNEKLFF,NA,TRBV5-1,NA,TRBJ1-4
TGTGCCAGCAGTGAAGGCCAGGGGCCCTATGGCTACACCTTC,CASSEGQGPYGYTF,many,TRBV2,NA,TRBJ1-2
TGTGCCAGCAGAGAAATCACCGGGACTGGGGGCAATCAGCCCCAGCATTTT,CASREITGTGGNQPQHF,NA,TRBV6-1,NA,TRBJ1-5
TGCAGTGCTAGAGGTAACCTAGCGGGAGGTTTGTACGAGCAGTACTTC,CSARGNLAGGLYEQYF,NA,TRBV20-1,TRBD2,TRBJ2-7
TGTGCCAGCAGCTTTGAACAGGGGGCTGGTCAAGAGACCCAGTACTTC,CASSFEQGAGQETQYF,NA,TRBV5-5,TRBD1,TRBJ2-5
TGCAGTGCTAGAGATGAGGAGGTTGGGAGGAATTTCTATGGCTACACCTTC,CSARDEEVGRNFYGYTF,NA,TRBV20-1,NA,TRBJ1-2
TGTGCCAGCAGTTACTCCTTCGTAGGGAACACTGAAGCTTTCTTT,CASSYSFVGNTEAFF,NA,TRBV12-3/TRBV12-4,NA,TRBJ1-1
TGTGCCAGCGGCTCAGAGAATTCACCCCTCCACTTT,CASGSENSPLHF,few,TRBV7-9,NA,TRBJ1-6
TGTGCCAGCAGTTTATCTCGGTGGTTGGAGAACACTGAAGCTTTCTTT,CASSLSRWLENTEAFF,NA,TRBV28,NA,TRBJ1-1
TGCGCCAGCAGCTTGTTCCAATCGGACATGACTTCACCCCTCCACTTT,CASSLFQSDMTSPLHF,NA,TRBV5-1,NA,TRBJ1-6
TGTGCCAGCAGCTCCCTAGCAGCCGAGCAGTACTTC,CASSSLAAEQYF,NA,TRBV7-9,NA,TRBJ2-7
TGTGCCTGGAGTGGGGGATGGAGCACTGAAGCTTTCTTT,CAWSGGWSTEAFF,few,TRBV30,NA,TRBJ1-1
TGTGCCAGCAGCTTCGGGGGCTTCGAGCCCCAGCATTTT,CASSFGGFEPQHF,many,TRBV7-2,NA,TRBJ1-5
TGTGCCAGCAGCCTAGGGACGGGACTTGGCACCTTC,CASSLGTGLGTF,NA,TRBV14,NA,TRBJ1-2
TGTGCCAGCAGCTTTTTTTGGAGCGGGAGCAATGAGCAGTTCTTC,CASSFFWSGSNEQFF,NA,TRBV7-2,TRBD2,TRBJ2-1
TGCAGCGTTAGCAAGACAGGGGGCGGGGAGACCCAGTACTTC,CSVSKTGGGETQYF,NA,TRBV29-1,TRBD1,TRBJ2-5
TGTGCCAGCAGCCCGACAGGGAGACGAGAGACCCAGTACTTC,CASSPTGRRETQYF,NA,TRBV7-3,TRBD1,TRBJ2-5
TGCAGCGTTTCGGGACTAGCGGACGGGGAGCTGTTTTTT,CSVSGLADGELFF,NA,TRBV29-1,TRBD2,TRBJ2-2
TGCAGCGTTGAAGGACACCAAGAGACCCAGTACTTC,CSVEGHQETQYF,few,TRBV29-1,NA,TRBJ2-5
TGTGCCAGCAGCGCGGGACAGGGACTTGAAGCTTTCTTT,CASSAGQGLEAFF,few,TRBV9,TRBD1,TRBJ1-1
TGTGCCACCAGCAGAGATCCAGGTTCTGAAGCTTTCTTT,CATSRDPGSEAFF,few,TRBV15,NA,TRBJ1-1
TGCGCCAGCAGCCCCGGGAAGGGGCAATACGAGCAGTACTTC,CASSPGKGQYEQYF,few,TRBV5-1,NA,TRBJ2-7
TGTGCCAGCAGTGTATCCCGACAAGGGACTGAAGCTTTCTTT,CASSVSRQGTEAFF,many,TRBV2,NA,TRBJ1-1
TGTGCCAGCTCACCAACCGGCCAGGGGTACTATGGCTACACCTTC,CASSPTGQGYYGYTF,few,TRBV18,NA,TRBJ1-2
TGTGCCAGCAGCTCCTTAGGGAGCAAGGCTGAAGCTTTCTTT,CASSSLGSKAEAFF,many,TRBV11-2,NA,TRBJ1-1
TGTGCCAGCAGCCGTTACAGGGGGGGCTCCTACGAGCAGTACTTC,CASSRYRGGSYEQYF,NA,TRBV27,NA,TRBJ2-7